The 26 T cell receptor beta chains reported below all come from one sample, sequenced in a study of T cell repertoires in cytomegalovirus infection. MiXCR was run by TCRdb on the reads, yielding one entry per CDR3 protein. The repertoire holds under 300,000 distinct CDR3 sequences, with 9% to 15% as singletons. The sample was PBMCs. These receptors were collected from a human donor in good health (CMV status not recorded). Some clones in this sample may be carry-over from other donors' samples.

DNA of the CDR3: TGTGCCAGCAGCACGGGGGGCGCCGGCTATGGCTACACCTTC. It codes for CASSTGGAGYGYTF. The chain employs TRBV7-9 and TRBJ1-2, with D possibly matching TRBD1 (6 bases). The CDR3 is made up of 14 amino acids. CDR1 is SEHNR and CDR2 is FQNEAQ in the germline V gene (reference sequence). The germline V and J ends were trimmed by 5 bases and 4 bases, with 14 bases remaining between them.

The rearrangement uses TRBV2 and TRBJ1-6; the D gene is possibly TRBD1 (6 bases). The CDR3 contains 16 residues. The germline CDR1 and CDR2 sequences are SNHLY and FYNNEI. Between the trimmed V and J ends, which lost 7 bases and 6 bases, there was a span of 19 bases. The CDR3 protein is CASTVGAGMLNSPLHF. The CDR3 DNA follows: TGTGCCAGCACCGTGGGGGCCGGGATGCTTAATTCACCCCTCCACTTT.

The chain employs TRBV7-2 and TRBJ1-5; 7 nucleotides line up with TRBD1. V shed 4 bases and J 1 base; nucleotides not matched to a gene: 16. There are 19 residues in the CDR3. Germline CDR1 reads SGHTA; CDR2 reads FQGNSA. The DNA of the CDR3 is TGTGCCAGCAGCTCCCCGGTTTCCAGGGGGGTACGGAGCAATCAGCCCCAGCATTTT. Protein sequence: CASSSPVSRGVRSNQPQHF.

In this sample, this clonotype turned up a few times. The chain recombines TRBV7-9 with TRBJ1-1; TRBD1 is a possible D gene (6 bases). V gave up 4 bases and J gave up 6 bases, with 12 bases separating them. This CDR3 region has 13 residues. Germline V lookup: CDR1 SEHNR, CDR2 FQNEAQ (reference sequence). For the CDR3, the DNA is TGTGCCAGCAGCTCCCGGGGGGCACCTGAAGCTTTCTTT. The encoded protein is CASSSRGAPEAFF.

This clonotype has a count of ten or more. V is TRBV7-2 and J is TRBJ1-4; D unclear. V gave up 6 bases and J gave up 4 bases, with 6 bases separating them. Germline assignment: CDR1 SGHTA and CDR2 FQGNSA. The CDR3 runs 12 residues. In DNA form, the CDR3 reads TGTGCCAGCAGGAGGGATAATGAAAAACTGTTTTTT. Its translation: CASRRDNEKLFF. Combining the CDR3 with reference TRBV7-2 and TRBJ1-4 gives the whole variable domain GAGVSQSPSNKVTEKGKDVELRCDPISGHTALYWYRQSLGQGLEFLIYFQGNSAPDKSGLPSDRFSAERTGGSVSTLTIQRTQQEDSAVYLCASRRDNEKLFFGSGTQLSVL.

This clonotype has just a few counts. A read error may explain this, as a much larger clone is one base away. The rearrangement joins TRBV7-9 to TRBJ1-5, with a possible D match to TRBD1 (5 bases). The V gene lost 3 bases and the J gene lost 6 bases, with 9 bases spanning the gap. The CDR3 length is 13 residues. Per the germline V gene, CDR1 is SEHNR and CDR2 is FQNEAQ (reference sequence). CDR3 nucleotide sequence: TGTGCCAGCAGCTTGGGGGGTTCTCAGCCCCAGCATTTT. Its protein is CASSLGGSQPQHF.

The chain links TRBV7-6 to TRBJ2-3, with no clear D. Trimming took 4 bases from V and 4 from J, leaving 9 bases between them. This CDR3 contains 13 residues. CDR1 is SGHVS and CDR2 is FNYEAQ in the germline V gene. CDR3 in DNA: TGTGCCAGCAGCTCCCGTTTCGCAGATACGCAGTATTTT. It is translated as CASSSRFADTQYF.

This clonotype was observed many times. The gene calls are TRBV11-2 and TRBJ2-7; weak D call: TRBD1 (6 bases). There are 13 residues in the CDR3. V gave up 5 bases and J gave up 2 bases, with 10 bases separating them. Germline V lookup: CDR1 SGHAT, CDR2 FQNNGV. The chain's CDR3 is CASSRTETYEQYF. The CDR3 DNA follows: TGTGCCAGCAGCCGGACAGAAACCTACGAGCAGTACTTC.

In this sample, this clonotype turned up a few times. This chain uses TRBV19 with TRBJ2-1; 9 bases line up with TRBD2. J lost 7 bases, V lost 5 bases, and 9 bases had no gene match. Germline V lookup: CDR1 LNHDA, CDR2 SQIVND (reference sequence). CDR3 size: 15 residues. The CDR3, as DNA: TGTGCCAGTAGTCCCCAGGCGGGAGGGCGTAATGAGCAGTTCTTC. Amino acid sequence: CASSPQAGGRNEQFF.

This clonotype was counted ten times or more. The rearrangement joins TRBV6-1 to TRBJ1-6, with TRBD1 as a possible D gene (6 bases). The V end was cut by 7 bases, the J end by 2 bases, with 12 bases between. CDR1 and CDR2 from the germline V gene are MNHNS and SASEGT. The CDR3 extends over 15 amino acids. This CDR3 reads CASTGDNTYNSPLHF. As DNA, the CDR3 is TGTGCCAGCACTGGGGACAACACCTATAATTCACCCCTCCACTTT.

There are many counts of this clonotype. The CDR3 spells CASSFPRTGTDTQYF. Here the CDR3 DNA reads TGTGCCAGCAGCTTCCCGAGGACAGGCACAGATACGCAGTATTTT. The J gene is TRBJ2-3, the V gene TRBV7-2; TRBD1 is a possible D gene (6 bases). Germline V gene sequence: CDR1 SGHTA, CDR2 FQGNSA. V was trimmed by 3 bases and J by 1 base, leaving 11 bases between them. CDR3 length: 15 residues.

This clonotype has ten or more counts. This chain uses TRBV7-8 with TRBJ2-1; D might be TRBD1 or TRBD2, each matching 5 bases. Germline V gene lookup returns CDR1 SGHVS and CDR2 FQNEAQ. Trimming removed 5 bases at V and 10 bases at J, with 24 bases between. This CDR3 has 16 residues. The CDR3 loop reads CASSQGRLSYGKEQFF. Here the CDR3 DNA reads TGTGCCAGCAGCCAGGGCAGACTATCTTACGGGAAGGAGCAGTTCTTC. Together with reference TRBV7-8 and TRBJ2-1, the CDR3 gives the full variable domain: GAGVSQSPRYKVAKRGQDVALRCDPISGHVSLFWYQQALGQGPEFLTYFQNEAQLDKSGLPSDRFFAERPEGSVSTLKIQRTQQEDSAVYLCASSQGRLSYGKEQFFGPGTRLTVL.

The genes are TRBV7-2 and TRBJ1-2, with 7 bases matching TRBD1. The CDR3 totals 14 residues. CDR1 is SGHTA, CDR2 FQGNSA, per germline. With 0 bases clipped from V and 7 bases from J, the junction kept 5 bases outside the gene matches. The CDR3 bases are TGTGCCAGCAGCTTAGCTTTCGCAGGGGGTGGCTACACCTTC. It codes for CASSLAFAGGGYTF.

This clonotype showed up many times. The genes are TRBV10-3 and TRBJ2-6; 9 positions match TRBD1. Germline CDR1 reads ENHRY; CDR2 reads SYGVKD. This CDR3 has 16 amino acids. Unmatched junction bases numbered 3, after V lost 6 bases and J lost 0 bases. The CDR3 here is CAIRGGQGSGANVLTF. CDR3 coding DNA: TGTGCCATCAGAGGGGGACAGGGCTCTGGGGCCAACGTCCTGACTTTC.

This clonotype occurred many times. J is TRBJ2-7 and V is TRBV7-2; 9 positions agree with TRBD2. The CDR3 spans 15 residues. CDR1 is SGHTA and CDR2 is FQGNSA in the germline V gene. Trimming cost V 7 bases and J 2 bases; bases outside gene matches: 9. The CDR3 spells CASNPATSGTYEQYF. The CDR3 region has the DNA TGTGCCAGCAACCCCGCGACTAGCGGAACCTACGAGCAGTACTTC. The full variable domain, rest sourced from reference TRBV7-2 and TRBJ2-7, is GAGVSQSPSNKVTEKGKDVELRCDPISGHTALYWYRQSLGQGLEFLIYFQGNSAPDKSGLPSDRFSAERTGGSVSTLTIQRTQQEDSAVYLCASNPATSGTYEQYFGPGTRLTVT.

This clonotype was seen repeatedly, ten times or more. The genes are TRBV4-2 and TRBJ2-1; D not resolved. V gave up 4 bases and J gave up 8 bases, with 15 bases separating them. CDR3 length: 14 amino acids. Germline V gene data show CDR1 as LGHNA and CDR2 as YNFKEQ. CDR3 nucleotides: TGTGCCAGCAGCCCCCAAAGTCCAGAGGATGAGCAGTTCTTC. It codes for CASSPQSPEDEQFF.

This clonotype was recorded at least ten times. The V gene is TRBV2, the J gene TRBJ1-1, with D possibly matching TRBD1 (5 bases). Trimming took off 6 bases at V and 5 bases at J, with 13 bases between the two ends. This CDR3 contains 13 residues. Germline V gene data show CDR1 as SNHLY and CDR2 as FYNNEI. The CDR3 region is CASSRGDGTEAFF. CDR3 in DNA: TGTGCCAGCAGCCGAGGGGATGGTACTGAAGCTTTCTTT.

V usage is TRBV19 and J usage is TRBJ2-2; 8 nucleotides align to TRBD1. V was pared by 3 bases and J by 3 bases, with 6 bases of the junction left unmatched. The germline gives CDR1 LNHDA, CDR2 SQIVND (reference sequence). The length of the CDR3 is 16 residues. CDR3 protein: CASSIPRGQDTGELFF. The DNA for the CDR3 is TGTGCCAGTAGTATCCCCAGGGGGCAGGACACCGGGGAGCTGTTTTTT.

In this sample, this clonotype turned up many times. The chain combines TRBV6-5 with TRBJ1-6; 7 bases align to TRBD1. The CDR3 loop spans 15 amino acids. The J segment lost 7 bases and the V segment lost 4 bases, leaving 7 bases of the junction unmatched. Germline CDR1 reads MNHEY; CDR2 reads SVGAGI. This CDR3 reads CASSSLGQINSPLHF. CDR3 nucleotide sequence: TGTGCCAGCAGTTCCTTGGGACAGATAAATTCACCCCTCCACTTT.

The chain joins TRBV5-4 to TRBJ2-2; 9 nucleotides align to TRBD1. The CDR3 consists of 14 residues. The J segment lost 7 bases and the V segment lost 4 bases, leaving 5 bases of the junction unmatched. Looked up from germline, CDR1 is SGHNT and CDR2 is YYREEE (reference sequence). The CDR3 protein is CASSAGQGIGELFF. The DNA of the CDR3 is TGTGCCAGCAGCGCCGGACAGGGGATCGGGGAGCTGTTTTTT.

This clonotype was recorded many times. The rearrangement uses TRBV6-5 and TRBJ2-1, with a weak D call TRBD1 (6 bases). Trimming shortened V by 6 bases and J by 6 bases, and 21 bases separated the two germline ends. This CDR3 has 16 amino acids. Germline values: CDR1 MNHEY, CDR2 SVGAGI. CDR3 coding DNA: TGTGCCAGCAGCAAAAGACCGGGACAAGTGGTCAATGAGCAGTTCTTC. Protein sequence: CASSKRPGQVVNEQFF.

This clonotype was counted many times. The V call is TRBV28, the J call TRBJ2-1, with D unclear. V lost 4 bases and J lost 1, with 11 bases in between. The CDR3 sequence is 15 residues long. Germline CDR1 MDHEN, CDR2 SYDVKM. The CDR3 DNA reads as TGTGCCAGCAGTTCGGCCCCGGAGTCCTACAATGAGCAGTTCTTC. The encoded protein is CASSSAPESYNEQFF.

Many counts were recorded for this clonotype. V usage is TRBV19 and J usage is TRBJ2-7, with D possibly matching TRBD2 (5 bases). Trimming stripped 3 bases from V and 4 bases from J, with 22 bases between. The CDR3 has 17 amino acids. Per the germline V gene, CDR1 is LNHDA and CDR2 is SQIVND (reference sequence). As DNA, the CDR3 is TGTGCCAGTAGTATTAACTCGGCGACTACCTCCGCGTACGAGCAGTACTTC. Translated: CASSINSATTSAYEQYF. The full variable domain, in which reference TRBV19 and TRBJ2-7 provide the parts outside the CDR3, is DGGITQSPKYLFRKEGQNVTLSCEQNLNHDAMYWYRQDPGQGLRLIYYSQIVNDFQKGDIAEGYSVSREKKESFPLTVTSAQKNPTAFYLCASSINSATTSAYEQYFGPGTRLTVT.

This clonotype came up a few times. The gene calls are TRBV19 and TRBJ2-6; 7 bases are shared with TRBD1. The germline V gene has CDR1 LNHDA and CDR2 SQIVND (reference sequence). The CDR3 loop spans 17 amino acids. Germline trimming cut 4 bases from V and 1 base from J; bases unmatched to any gene: 7. The CDR3 loop reads CASSSDRAFSGANVLTF. DNA for the CDR3: TGTGCCAGTAGTAGCGACAGGGCCTTTTCTGGGGCCAACGTCCTGACTTTC.

This chain links TRBV19 with TRBJ2-1; a weak D match, TRBD1 (6 bases). Germline assignment: CDR1 LNHDA and CDR2 SQIVND (reference sequence). There are 14 residues in the CDR3. V gave up 3 bases and J gave up 6 bases, with 12 bases separating them. The CDR3 DNA reads as TGTGCCAGTAGTATCGGGACACGACGCAATGAGCAGTTCTTC. The encoded protein is CASSIGTRRNEQFF. Combining the CDR3 with reference TRBV19 and TRBJ2-1 gives the whole variable domain DGGITQSPKYLFRKEGQNVTLSCEQNLNHDAMYWYRQDPGQGLRLIYYSQIVNDFQKGDIAEGYSVSREKKESFPLTVTSAQKNPTAFYLCASSIGTRRNEQFFGPGTRLTVL.

This clonotype was seen ten or more times. The chain couples TRBV7-2 to TRBJ2-3, with D possibly TRBD2 on 6 matching bases. Trimming stripped 3 bases from V and 2 bases from J, with 15 bases between. CDR1 is SGHTA, CDR2 FQGNSA, per germline. The CDR3 extends over 16 amino acids. The CDR3: CASSFSRAGPTDTQYF. In nucleotides, the CDR3 is TGTGCCAGCAGCTTCAGTAGAGCGGGTCCCACAGATACGCAGTATTTT.